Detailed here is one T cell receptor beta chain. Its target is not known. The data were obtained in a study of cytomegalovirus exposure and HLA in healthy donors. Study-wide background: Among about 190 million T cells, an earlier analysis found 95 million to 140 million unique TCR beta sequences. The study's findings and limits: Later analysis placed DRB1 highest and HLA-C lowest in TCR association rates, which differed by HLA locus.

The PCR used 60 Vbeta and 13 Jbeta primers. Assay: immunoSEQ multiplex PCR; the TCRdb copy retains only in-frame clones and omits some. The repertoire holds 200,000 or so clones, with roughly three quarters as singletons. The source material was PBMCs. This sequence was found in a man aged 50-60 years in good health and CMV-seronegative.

The CDR3 spells CASSFQGAGSADTQYF. The DNA for the CDR3 is TGTGCCAGCAGCTTCCAGGGTGCGGGGAGTGCAGATACGCAGTATTTT. The chain is built from TRBV7-9 and TRBJ2-3, with D possibly TRBD2 on 6 matching bases. The germline CDR1 and CDR2 sequences are SEHNR and FQNEAQ (reference sequence). CDR3 length: 16 residues. The V gene lost 3 bases and the J gene lost 4 bases, with 17 bases spanning the gap.